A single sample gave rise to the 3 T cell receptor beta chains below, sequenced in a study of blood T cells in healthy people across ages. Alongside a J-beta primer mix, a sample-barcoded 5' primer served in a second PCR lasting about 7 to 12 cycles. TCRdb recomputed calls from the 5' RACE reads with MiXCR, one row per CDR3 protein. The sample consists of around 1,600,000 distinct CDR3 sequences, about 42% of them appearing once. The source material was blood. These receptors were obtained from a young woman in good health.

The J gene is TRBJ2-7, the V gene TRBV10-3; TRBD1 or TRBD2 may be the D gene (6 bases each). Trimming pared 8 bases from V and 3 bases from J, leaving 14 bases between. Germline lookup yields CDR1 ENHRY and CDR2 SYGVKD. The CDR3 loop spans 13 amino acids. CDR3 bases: TGTGCCATCCATTCGGGGGCTGGCTACGAGCAGTACTTC. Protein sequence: CAIHSGAGYEQYF.

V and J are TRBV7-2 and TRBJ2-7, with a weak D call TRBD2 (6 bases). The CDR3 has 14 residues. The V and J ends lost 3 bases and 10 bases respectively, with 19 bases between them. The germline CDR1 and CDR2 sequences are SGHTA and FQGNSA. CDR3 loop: CASSFSGSGEAQYF. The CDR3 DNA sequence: TGTGCCAGCAGCTTCAGCGGGTCTGGAGAGGCCCAGTACTTC.

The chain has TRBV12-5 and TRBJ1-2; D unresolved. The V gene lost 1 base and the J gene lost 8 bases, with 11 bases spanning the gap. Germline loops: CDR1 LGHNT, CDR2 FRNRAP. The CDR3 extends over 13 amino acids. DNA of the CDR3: TGTGCTAGTGGTTTGGGCTTTGCGGGGGGCTACACCTTC. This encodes CASGLGFAGGYTF.